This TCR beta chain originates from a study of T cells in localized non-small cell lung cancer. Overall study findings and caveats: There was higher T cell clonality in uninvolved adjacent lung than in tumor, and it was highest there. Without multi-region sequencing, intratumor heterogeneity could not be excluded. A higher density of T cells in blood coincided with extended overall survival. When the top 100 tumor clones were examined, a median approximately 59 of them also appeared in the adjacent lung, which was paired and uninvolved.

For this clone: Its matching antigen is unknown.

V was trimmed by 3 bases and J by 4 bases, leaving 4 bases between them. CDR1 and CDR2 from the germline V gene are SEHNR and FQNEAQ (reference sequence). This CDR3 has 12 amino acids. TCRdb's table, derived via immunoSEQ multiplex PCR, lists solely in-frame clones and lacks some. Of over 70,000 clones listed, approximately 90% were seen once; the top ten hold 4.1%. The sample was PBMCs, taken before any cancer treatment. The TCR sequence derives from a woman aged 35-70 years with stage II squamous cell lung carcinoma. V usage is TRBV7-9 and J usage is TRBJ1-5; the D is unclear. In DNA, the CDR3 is TGTGCCAGCAGCTTCACTAATCAGCCCCAGCATTTT. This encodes CASSFTNQPQHF. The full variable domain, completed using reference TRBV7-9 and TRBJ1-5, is DTGVSQNPRHKITKRGQNVTFRCDPISEHNRLYWYRQTLGQGPEFLTYFQNEAQLEKSRLLSDRFSAERPKGSFSTLEIQRTEQGDSAMYLCASSFTNQPQHFGDGTRLSIL.